Presented here are 16 T cell receptor beta chains from one specimen sequenced in a study of blood T cell repertoires in COVID-19 (dated by TCRdb to 2020 to 2022). The library came from the immunoSEQ multiplex PCR assay. TCRdb's version of the immuneACCESS table is confined to in-frame rearrangements and falls short of the full clone set. An unresolved V gene accounts for under half of the shortfall where checked; the remainder is of unknown origin. A total of roughly 190,000 clones appear in this sample, 84% of them only once. The ten biggest clones cover about 15% of the sample. The sequenced material came from peripheral blood. Every receptor here comes from a man aged 30 to 39 with active or convalescent COVID-19.

The chain uses TRBV19 and TRBJ1-2; no firm D call. The V end lost 6 bases, the J end lost 6 bases, and 14 bases lay between the germline ends. Germline CDR1 LNHDA, CDR2 SQIVND (reference sequence). The CDR3 has 13 amino acids. The CDR3 loop reads CASRPKGGNGYTF. The CDR3 DNA is TGTGCCAGTAGACCTAAAGGAGGGAATGGCTACACCTTC.

Concerning this clone: The sample carries other DNA sequences with the same CDR3. The gene calls are TRBV4-1 and TRBJ2-3; D unresolved. This CDR3 comprises 14 residues. Germline CDR1 MGHRA, CDR2 YSYEKL. The V gene lost 0 bases and the J gene lost 0 bases, with 4 bases spanning the gap. CDR3 region: CASSQDRSTDTQYF. The CDR3 DNA reads TGCGCCAGCAGCCAAGACAGGAGCACAGATACGCAGTATTTT.

The gene calls are TRBV30 and TRBJ2-1; 10 bases agree with TRBD2. V lost 5 bases, J lost 8 bases, and 9 bases stayed unmatched. The germline V gene has CDR1 GTSNPN and CDR2 SVGIG (reference sequence). This CDR3 spans 14 amino acids. The CDR3 spells CAWATGLASDEQFF. The CDR3 nucleotides are TGTGCCTGGGCAACGGGACTAGCGAGCGATGAGCAGTTCTTC. Full variable domain (rest looked up from reference TRBV30 and TRBJ2-1): SQTIHQWPATLVQPVGSPLSLECTVEGTSNPNLYWYRQAAGRGLQLLFYSVGIGQISSEVPQNLSASRPQDRQFILSSKKLLLSDSGFYLCAWATGLASDEQFFGPGTRLTVL.

The rearrangement uses TRBV6-2 or TRBV6-3 and TRBJ1-3; a weak D match, TRBD1 (5 bases). CDR3 length equals 18 residues. The V gene's germline CDR1 is MNHEY and CDR2 SVGEGT. Trimming took 2 bases from V and 0 from J, leaving 17 bases between them. CDR3 protein: CASSYIRLRQTSGNTIYF. CDR3 sequence (DNA): TGTGCCAGCAGTTACATCAGATTAAGACAGACCTCTGGAAACACCATATATTTT.

The chain couples TRBV4-1 to TRBJ2-6, with TRBD2 as a possible D gene (5 bases). V gave up 0 bases and J gave up 0 bases, with 12 bases separating them. The CDR3 runs 18 residues. The germline V gene encodes CDR1 MGHRA and CDR2 YSYEKL. CDR3: CASSQDSGVYSGANVLTF. The CDR3, as DNA: TGCGCCAGCAGCCAAGATTCCGGGGTCTACTCTGGGGCCAACGTCCTGACTTTC.

The chain employs TRBV5-6 and TRBJ1-3; perhaps TRBD1 as D (5 bases). The CDR3 covers 16 residues. The germline CDR1 and CDR2 sequences are SGHDT and YYEEEE. Trimming removed 2 bases at V and 0 bases at J, with 12 bases between. CDR3: CASSFGGALSGNTIYF. The CDR3 DNA sequence: TGTGCCAGCAGCTTTGGAGGGGCCCTCTCTGGAAACACCATATATTTT.

The chain uses TRBV30 and TRBJ1-1; weak D call: TRBD1 (6 bases). Trimming left V 4 bases short and J 4 bases short, with 25 bases between. CDR1 is GTSNPN, CDR2 SVGIG, per germline (reference sequence). The CDR3 runs to 17 residues. In DNA form, the CDR3 reads TGTGCCTGGACCCCACAGGGCATAAAGGAAGTGGGCACTGAAGCTTTCTTT. This gives the protein CAWTPQGIKEVGTEAFF.

This chain links TRBV19 with TRBJ2-7; tentative D call: TRBD1 (6 bases). V was clipped by 5 bases and J by 3 bases, with 14 bases between them. Germline V lookup: CDR1 LNHDA, CDR2 SQIVND (reference sequence). The CDR3 totals 14 residues. CDR3 in amino acids: CASSLQGNFYEQYF. CDR3 bases: TGTGCCAGTAGTCTACAGGGTAATTTCTACGAGCAGTACTTC.

The chain links TRBV3-1 (or the pseudogene TRBV3-2) to TRBJ2-3; D may be TRBD2 (6 bases). The CDR3 has 15 residues. Trimming removed 2 bases from V and 2 bases from J, with 11 bases in between. Germline CDR1 LGHDT, CDR2 YNNKEL (reference sequence). CDR3 in DNA: TGTGCCAGCAGCCAACGGCGGGGACTCACAGATACGCAGTATTTT. It is translated as CASSQRRGLTDTQYF.

This sequence joins TRBV29-1 and TRBJ2-7; 8 bases are a match to TRBD2. Trimming at V came to 6 bases and at J to 2 bases, leaving 6 bases not matched to a gene. Germline-derived CDR1 and CDR2 are SQVTM and ANQGSEA. The length of the CDR3 is 13 residues. This CDR3 is CSVGTRATYEQYF. CDR3 coding DNA: TGCAGCGTGGGGACTAGGGCGACCTACGAGCAGTACTTC.

This clone was picked up a small number of times. This sequence joins TRBV2 and TRBJ2-5, with 10 nucleotides matching TRBD2. Germline V CDR1 and CDR2: SNHLY, FYNNEI. The trim removed 9 bases at V and 4 bases at J, leaving 20 bases unmatched. The CDR3 covers 18 residues. The CDR3 protein is CASTAGSSSGGTRETQYF. CDR3 DNA sequence: TGTGCCAGTACGGCGGGATCTTCTAGCGGGGGAACCCGAGAGACCCAGTACTTC.

This chain uses TRBV4-1 with TRBJ2-3, with TRBD2 identical over 8 bases. V shed 0 bases and J 6 bases; nucleotides not matched to a gene: 11. Germline values: CDR1 MGHRA, CDR2 YSYEKL. CDR3 length: 17 amino acids. In DNA, the CDR3 is TGCGCCAGCAGCCAAGATCAACCGGGGGGGCCGTTGGATACGCAGTATTTT. Encoded protein: CASSQDQPGGPLDTQYF.

The chain is built from TRBV6-5 and TRBJ2-7, with 7 bases lining up with TRBD2. Unmatched junction bases numbered 11, after V lost 4 bases and J lost 2 bases. The CDR3 length is 16 residues. Germline CDR1 and CDR2: MNHEY and SVGAGI. CDR3 residues: CASSSIISGPTYEQYF. The CDR3 nucleotides are TGTGCCAGCAGTTCCATAATTAGCGGGCCAACCTACGAGCAGTACTTC.

The table lists this clone with a few counts. CDR3 region: CASRDSMRFTEAFF. As DNA, the CDR3 is TGTGCCAGCAGAGACAGTATGAGGTTTACTGAAGCTTTCTTT. V and J are TRBV27 and TRBJ1-1, with a tentative D call TRBD1 (5 bases). Germline V gives CDR1 MNHEY, CDR2 SMNVEV (reference sequence). The CDR3 spans 14 residues. V lost 6 bases, J lost 5 bases, and 16 bases lay in between.

This chain links TRBV6-5 with TRBJ2-5; 7 bases align to TRBD2. Unmatched junction bases numbered 7, after V lost 6 bases and J lost 0 bases. The CDR3 has 15 amino acids. Germline V lookup: CDR1 MNHEY, CDR2 SVGAGI. The DNA of the CDR3 is TGTGCCAGCAGCCTAGCGGCGGGGAACCAAGAGACCCAGTACTTC. The encoded protein is CASSLAAGNQETQYF.

The chain uses TRBV29-1 and TRBJ2-1; TRBD2 matches at 9 bases. Looked up from germline, CDR1 is SQVTM and CDR2 is ANQGSEA. With V trimmed by 7 bases and J by 4 bases, 8 bases remained unmatched. This CDR3 has 14 amino acids. The CDR3 DNA reads as TGCAGCGACGACGGCGGGAGGGATTACAATGAGCAGTTCTTC. Translated, it gives CSDDGGRDYNEQFF.